The source of this TCR beta chain is a study of blood T cell repertoires in COVID-19. This clone showed up just once. The CDR3 consists of 15 residues. Germline lookup yields CDR1 LNHNV and CDR2 YYDKDF (reference sequence). The V and J ends lost 0 bases and 6 bases respectively, with 15 bases between them. Original data processing: By means of reference gene primer amplification, nucleated cell counts were estimated. Clones were read by immunoSEQ multiplex PCR, and TCRdb kept only the in-frame ones, dropping some. That table gives V, J and clone size, and the DNA gave D and trimming. This table holds 40,000 or so clones, 85% found once.

Sequenced: peripheral blood. The receptor was isolated from a human donor in a cohort sampled during active COVID-19. The rearrangement links TRBV15 to TRBJ2-7; tentatively, D is TRBD2 (7 bases). This chain's CDR3 is CATSRDRGAPREQYF. CDR3 DNA: TGTGCCACCAGCAGAGATCGGGGGGCCCCCCGCGAGCAGTACTTC.